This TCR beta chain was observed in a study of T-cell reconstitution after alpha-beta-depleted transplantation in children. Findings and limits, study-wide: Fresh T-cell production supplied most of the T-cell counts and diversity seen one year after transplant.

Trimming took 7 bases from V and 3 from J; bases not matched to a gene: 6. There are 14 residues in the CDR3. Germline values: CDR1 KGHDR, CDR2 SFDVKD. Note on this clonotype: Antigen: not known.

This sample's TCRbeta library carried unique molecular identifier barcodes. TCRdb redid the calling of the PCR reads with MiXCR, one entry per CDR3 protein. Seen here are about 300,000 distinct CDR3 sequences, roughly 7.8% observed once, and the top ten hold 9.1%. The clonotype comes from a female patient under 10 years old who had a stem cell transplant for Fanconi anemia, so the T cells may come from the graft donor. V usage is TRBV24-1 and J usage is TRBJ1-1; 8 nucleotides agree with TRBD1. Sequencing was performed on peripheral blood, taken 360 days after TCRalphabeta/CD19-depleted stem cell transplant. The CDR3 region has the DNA TGTGCCACCAGGACAGGGGTGCTAGACACTGAAGCTTTCTTT. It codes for CATRTGVLDTEAFF.